These 23 T cell receptor beta chains were all obtained from the same sample, sequenced in a study of blood T cells in healthy people across ages. A second roughly 6 to 11 cycle PCR used barcoded and J-beta primers. TCRdb itself ran the 5' RACE reads through MiXCR, one entry per CDR3 protein. The sample records more than 1,400,000 distinct CDR3 sequences, about 40% being singletons. The sequenced sample was blood. The receptors were sampled from a woman younger than 35 in good health.

Notes on this clonotype: This clone may be a read error of a much larger clone one base away. CDR3 bases: TGTGCCAGCAGTGGGAGTAGCGGGAGCACAGATACGCAGTATTTT. Amino acids: CASSGSSGSTDTQYF. The chain employs TRBV25-1 and TRBJ2-3; 7 bases fit TRBD2. V gave up 4 bases and J gave up 0 bases; unmatched junction bases: 4. This CDR3 is 15 amino acids long. CDR1 is MGHDK, CDR2 SYGVNS, per germline.

V and J are TRBV29-1 and TRBJ2-7, with D tentatively TRBD2 (5 bases). The CDR3 totals 13 residues. Germline assignment: CDR1 SQVTM and CDR2 ANQGSEA. V was pared by 4 bases and J by 2 bases, with 12 bases between. DNA for the CDR3: TGCAGCGTTGGGGAGAGCTACACCTACGAGCAGTACTTC. Protein sequence: CSVGESYTYEQYF.

This chain uses TRBV20-1 with TRBJ2-7; the D call may be TRBD1 or TRBD2 (5 bases each). The CDR3 is 12 residues long. CDR1 and CDR2 from the germline V gene are DFQATT and SNEGSKA (reference sequence). The V gene lost 3 bases and the J gene lost 7 bases, with 13 bases spanning the gap. In nucleotides, the CDR3 is TGCAGTGCTAGCCTGGGGGTGGGTGAGCAGTACTTC. Its translation: CSASLGVGEQYF.

This clonotype has just a few counts. J is TRBJ2-1 and V is TRBV5-1; the D gene could be TRBD1 or TRBD2 (5 bases each). This CDR3 spans 13 amino acids. V was cut by 3 bases and J by 5 bases, with 9 bases left in between. Germline V gene data show CDR1 as SGHRS and CDR2 as YFSETQ. The CDR3 loop reads CASSWGNDNEQFF. For the CDR3, the DNA is TGCGCCAGCAGCTGGGGGAACGACAATGAGCAGTTCTTC.

This clonotype showed up just a few times. The chain couples TRBV5-1 to TRBJ1-1; no definite D call. Trimming stripped 0 bases from V and 7 bases from J, with 7 bases between. The CDR3 is 12 amino acids. Germline assignment: CDR1 SGHRS and CDR2 YFSETQ. This chain's CDR3 is CASSLEAGEAFF. In DNA, the CDR3 is TGCGCCAGCAGCTTGGAGGCAGGTGAAGCTTTCTTT.

This clonotype came up a few times. The J gene is TRBJ1-6, the V gene TRBV6-2 or TRBV6-3; D not resolved. The CDR3 spans 12 residues. Germline V lookup: CDR1 MNHEY, CDR2 SVGEGT. V was shortened by 6 bases and J by 8 bases, with 8 bases between the two germline ends. Here the CDR3 reads CASRRLDSPLHF. In DNA, the CDR3 is TGTGCCAGCAGGCGACTTGATTCACCCCTCCACTTT.

This clonotype was detected only a few times. The CDR3 nucleotides read TGTGCCAGCACCATACAGGGGACGGGCAACACTGAAGCTTTCTTT. Translation gives CASTIQGTGNTEAFF. This rearrangement joins TRBV2 to TRBJ1-1; 7 bases line up with TRBD1. The CDR3 covers 15 residues. V gave up 7 bases and J gave up 2 bases; unmatched junction bases: 10. CDR1 SNHLY and CDR2 FYNNEI come from the germline V gene.

This clonotype was observed at least ten times. The chain links TRBV2 to TRBJ1-2, with D uncertain. Germline values: CDR1 SNHLY, CDR2 FYNNEI. V shed 6 bases and J shed 8 bases, with 10 bases lying between them. The CDR3 is made up of 11 amino acids. This CDR3 is CASSVGDGYTF. The CDR3 nucleotides read TGTGCCAGCAGCGTCGGTGACGGCTACACCTTC.

The chain employs TRBV20-1 and TRBJ2-4; D is possibly TRBD1 (6 bases). Germline lookup yields CDR1 DFQATT and CDR2 SNEGSKA (reference sequence). The CDR3 sequence is 14 residues long. Trimming pared 3 bases from V and 4 bases from J, leaving 13 bases between. CDR3 region: CSASNPGQKNIQYF. The CDR3 nucleotides read TGCAGTGCTAGCAACCCGGGACAAAAAAACATTCAGTACTTC.

The V gene is TRBV7-9, the J gene TRBJ2-5, with D hard to call. This CDR3 is 14 amino acids long. V shed 0 bases and J shed 5 bases, with 10 bases lying between them. Germline CDR1 is SEHNR and CDR2 is FQNEAQ (reference sequence). CDR3 coding DNA: TGTGCCAGCAGCTTAGCTTCCAGGCAGGAGACCCAGTACTTC. It encodes CASSLASRQETQYF. The full variable domain, its missing parts supplied by reference TRBV7-9 and TRBJ2-5, is DTGVSQNPRHKITKRGQNVTFRCDPISEHNRLYWYRQTLGQGPEFLTYFQNEAQLEKSRLLSDRFSAERPKGSFSTLEIQRTEQGDSAMYLCASSLASRQETQYFGPGTRLLVL.

This chain connects TRBV29-1 to TRBJ2-7; weak D call: TRBD2 (6 bases). The CDR3 is 14 amino acids. V gave up 7 bases and J gave up 6 bases, with 22 bases separating them. Germline CDR1 SQVTM, CDR2 ANQGSEA. In DNA, the CDR3 is TGCAGCGCCGCTCCGGGACTCCAACCCGGCGAGCAGTACTTC. As protein: CSAAPGLQPGEQYF.

This clonotype showed up just a few times. V and J are TRBV7-2 and TRBJ2-2, with D unclear. The V gene lost 5 bases and the J gene lost 7 bases, with 5 bases spanning the gap. The CDR3 runs 11 residues. Germline V CDR1 and CDR2: SGHTA, FQGNSA. CDR3 sequence: CASSQVGELFF. The CDR3 DNA is TGTGCCAGCAGCCAGGTCGGGGAGCTGTTTTTT. The entire variable domain, with the rest obtained from reference TRBV7-2 and TRBJ2-2, is as follows: GAGVSQSPSNKVTEKGKDVELRCDPISGHTALYWYRQSLGQGLEFLIYFQGNSAPDKSGLPSDRFSAERTGGSVSTLTIQRTQQEDSAVYLCASSQVGELFFGEGSRLTVL.

The chain couples TRBV21-1 to TRBJ2-2; the D call in the table, TRBD1, was not verified against the DNA. TRBV21-1 is described as a pseudogene. The length of the CDR3 is 13 residues. The CDR3 reads CASSEPSGGELFF. The CDR3 DNA reads TGTGCCAGCAGCGAACCCTCAGGGGGGGAGCTGTTTTTT.

A few counts support this clonotype. This sequence joins TRBV27 and TRBJ2-7; 9 nucleotides align to TRBD1. The V gene's germline CDR1 is MNHEY and CDR2 SMNVEV (reference sequence). After removal of 3 bases from V and 3 bases from J, the junction contained 9 bases not matched to a gene. The CDR3 spans 16 residues. As DNA, the CDR3 is TGTGCCAGCAGTTTTCTAGGACAGGGGATAGACTACGAGCAGTACTTC. Encoded protein: CASSFLGQGIDYEQYF.

This chain links TRBV27 with TRBJ2-7, with unresolved D. CDR3 length: 14 amino acids. CDR1 is MNHEY, CDR2 SMNVEV, per germline (reference sequence). Trimming took off 5 bases at V and 4 bases at J, with 15 bases between the two ends. CDR3 loop: CASSARLSPYEQYF. The CDR3 DNA sequence: TGTGCCAGCAGTGCACGATTGTCTCCTTACGAGCAGTACTTC.

CDR3 protein: CASSVEVPVKLFF. DNA of the CDR3: TGTGCCAGCAGCGTAGAGGTTCCTGTAAAACTGTTTTTT. This rearrangement joins TRBV7-9 to TRBJ1-4; D remains ambiguous. The CDR3 is 13 amino acids. The V gene's germline CDR1 is SEHNR and CDR2 FQNEAQ (reference sequence). Trimming pared 5 bases from V and 10 bases from J, leaving 14 bases between.

A single count supports this clonotype. A single base separates this from a much larger clone, so it may be a read error. The chain recombines TRBV12-3 or TRBV12-4 with TRBJ2-1; no clear D. The J call is in doubt because the DNA end fits TRBJ2-7 better. The CDR3 totals 15 residues. CDR3 sequence: CASTPRRSSYNEQYF. The CDR3 DNA reads TGTGCCAGCACCCCCCGAAGGAGCTCCTACAATGAGCAGTACTTC.

This clonotype was observed a single time. CDR3 residues: CASSYSAGGPYNEQFF. Here the CDR3 DNA reads TGTGCCAGCAGTTACTCGGCGGGAGGTCCCTACAATGAGCAGTTCTTC. The chain combines TRBV6-5 with TRBJ2-1, with 8 bases that match TRBD2. Germline assignment: CDR1 MNHEY and CDR2 SVGAGI. V lost 0 bases, J lost 2 bases, and 3 bases stayed unmatched. The CDR3 sequence is 16 residues long.

This clonotype was seen only a few times. The V gene is TRBV9, the J gene TRBJ2-1; TRBD2 matches 8 bases. Losses at the gene ends were 3 bases for V and 0 bases for J; bases not matched to a gene: 8. Germline V gene lookup returns CDR1 SGDLS and CDR2 YYNGEE. CDR3 length equals 17 residues. Written as DNA, the CDR3 is TGTGCCAGCAGCGGCCGACTAGCGCACAGCTCCTACAATGAGCAGTTCTTC. Its protein product is CASSGRLAHSSYNEQFF.

This clonotype was counted between two and nine times. The gene calls are TRBV11-2 and TRBJ2-1; 9 bases map to TRBD2. This CDR3 contains 19 residues. Germline V gene sequence: CDR1 SGHAT, CDR2 FQNNGV. V gave up 5 bases and J gave up 1 base; unmatched junction bases: 15. The CDR3 sequence is CASSRAGGMSVMSYNEQFF. CDR3 bases: TGTGCCAGCAGCCGAGCGGGAGGTATGAGTGTAATGTCCTACAATGAGCAGTTCTTC.

The table lists this clonotype with a few counts. V is TRBV11-2 and J is TRBJ2-6; 8 bases map to TRBD1. The germline gives CDR1 SGHAT, CDR2 FQNNGV. V lost 6 bases and J lost 0; bases outside the gene matches: 7. This CDR3 has 17 residues. CDR3 sequence (DNA): TGTGCCAGCAGACGGGGACAGGCGATCTCTGGGGCCAACGTCCTGACTTTC. The encoded protein is CASRRGQAISGANVLTF.

Turning to this clonotype: A read error may produce the germline difference seen at one junction end. The chain couples TRBV11-2 to TRBJ2-5; no firm D call. Germline V lookup: CDR1 SGHAT, CDR2 FQNNGV. The CDR3 loop spans 12 amino acids. The CDR3 spells CACSPAQETQYF. In DNA form, the CDR3 reads TGTGCCTGCAGCCCCGCCCAAGAGACCCAGTACTTC.

The V gene is TRBV4-1, the J gene TRBJ2-4; D may be TRBD1 or TRBD2 (5 bases each). TRBJ2-7 matches the DNA end more closely, so the J call is doubtful. CDR3 size: 16 residues. Germline V CDR1 and CDR2: MGHRA, YSYEKL. The CDR3 region has the DNA TGCGCCAGCAGCCAAAGCCGGGACGGAGAGGCCTACGAGCAGTACTTC. Protein product: CASSQSRDGEAYEQYF.